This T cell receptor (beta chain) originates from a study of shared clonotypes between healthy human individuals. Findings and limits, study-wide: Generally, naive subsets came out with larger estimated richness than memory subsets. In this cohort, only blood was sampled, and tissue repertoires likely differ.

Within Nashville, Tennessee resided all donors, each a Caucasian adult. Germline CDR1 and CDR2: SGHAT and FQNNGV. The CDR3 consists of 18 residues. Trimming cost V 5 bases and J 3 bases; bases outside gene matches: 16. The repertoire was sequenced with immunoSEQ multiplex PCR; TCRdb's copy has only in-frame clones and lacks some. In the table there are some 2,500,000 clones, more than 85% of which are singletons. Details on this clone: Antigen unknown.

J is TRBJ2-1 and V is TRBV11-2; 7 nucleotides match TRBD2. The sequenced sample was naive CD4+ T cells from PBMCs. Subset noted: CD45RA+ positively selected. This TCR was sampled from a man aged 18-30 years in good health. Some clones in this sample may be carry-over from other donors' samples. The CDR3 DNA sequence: TGTGCCAGCAGCCCGAGTGGTAGGGGCGGGAGTTACTACAATGAGCAGTTCTTC. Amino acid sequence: CASSPSGRGGSYYNEQFF.